This T cell receptor beta chain was recovered during a study of blood T cell repertoires in COVID-19. The wider study: PBMCs, B-cell-depleted T cells, or T cells were the source of the cDNA or gDNA that made up the material.

The CDR3 contains 15 residues. V was cut by 1 base and J by 9 bases, with 16 bases left in between. Germline values: CDR1 LGHDT, CDR2 YNNKEL (reference sequence). Enrolled through a virtual design, the participants were between roughly 18 and 100 years of age and came from 24 US areas. Sequencing used immunoSEQ multiplex PCR; TCRdb keeps in-frame clones, though not all of them. The profile shows some 300,000 clones, less than 90% of them singletons. The sample consisted of PBMCs or T cells enriched from blood (not recorded which). The V gene is TRBV3-1 (or the pseudogene TRBV3-2), the J gene TRBJ1-5, with D perhaps matching TRBD1 (6 bases). The sequence derives from a woman in her twenties or thirties who had recovered from COVID-19. The CDR3 nucleotides read TGTGCCAGCAGCCAAGCTTTACAGGGAGGGCTGCCCCAGCATTTT. Translation: CASSQALQGGLPQHF.